This TCR beta chain was found in a study of shared clonotypes between healthy human individuals. Study in general: Ranging from 18 to 49 in age, donors were two women and a few men. Whole-study findings and limits: Represented diversity, genetic and exposure-history alike, was limited by few donors. It was anticipated that sequencing depth would influence how many clonotypes donors shared. A handful of donors shared approximately 5% of their naive CD4 clonotypes.

The germline V and J ends were trimmed by 2 bases and 5 bases, with 6 bases remaining between them. This CDR3 spans 13 amino acids. Germline loops: CDR1 MRHNA, CDR2 SNTAGT. For this clone: Its target is unknown.

TCRdb's table, derived via immunoSEQ multiplex PCR, lists solely in-frame clones and lacks some. This sample has roughly 1 million clones; 75% to 80% occur once, and the top ten carry about 0.52%. This clonotype originated in a man between 18 and 35 years old in good health. Some clones in this sample may be carry-over from other donors' samples. This rearrangement joins TRBV6-4 to TRBJ2-2; D call uncertain. Material for sequencing was memory CD4+ T cells from PBMCs. Subset in this sample: CD45RA-negative fraction. This CDR3 reads CASSDLKTGELFF. The CDR3, as DNA: TGTGCCAGCAGTGACCTTAAAACCGGGGAGCTGTTTTTT.